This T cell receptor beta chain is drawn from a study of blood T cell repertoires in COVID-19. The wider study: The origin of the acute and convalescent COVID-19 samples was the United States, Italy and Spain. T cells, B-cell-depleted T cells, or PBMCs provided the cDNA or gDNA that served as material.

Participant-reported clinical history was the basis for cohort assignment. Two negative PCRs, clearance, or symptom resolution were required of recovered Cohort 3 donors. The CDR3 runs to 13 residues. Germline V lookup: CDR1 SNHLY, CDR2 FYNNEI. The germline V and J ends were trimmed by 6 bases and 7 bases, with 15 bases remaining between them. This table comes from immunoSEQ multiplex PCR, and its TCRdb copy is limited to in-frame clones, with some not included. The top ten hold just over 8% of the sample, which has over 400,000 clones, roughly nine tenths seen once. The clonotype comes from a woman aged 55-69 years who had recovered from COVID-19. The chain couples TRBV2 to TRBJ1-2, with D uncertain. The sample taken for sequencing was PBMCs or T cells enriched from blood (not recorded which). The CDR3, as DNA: TGTGCCAGCAGCGATCAACTGCTTAGTGGCTACACCTTC. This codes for CASSDQLLSGYTF.